The 28 T cell receptor beta chains below were found in one sample sequenced in a study of blood T cell repertoires in COVID-19. Generated by immunoSEQ multiplex PCR, the TCRdb table keeps only in-frame clones and is missing some. The table lists about 40,000 clones, around 90% of them singletons. Sequencing was carried out using peripheral blood. The receptor set was obtained from a human donor in a cohort sampled during active COVID-19.

The chain is built from TRBV27 and TRBJ1-5; D not certain. Germline V CDR1 and CDR2: MNHEY, SMNVEV (reference sequence). Trimming removed 0 bases at V and 6 bases at J, with 15 bases between. The length of the CDR3 is 16 residues. Here the CDR3 reads CASSLSYGNPGQPQHF. DNA of the CDR3: TGTGCCAGCAGTTTATCGTACGGGAATCCGGGTCAGCCCCAGCATTTT.

V is TRBV4-2 and J is TRBJ2-7; 9 bases map to TRBD1. Germline CDR1 is LGHNA and CDR2 is YNFKEQ. The CDR3 is made up of 16 amino acids. J gave up 4 bases and V 1 base, and 8 bases lay outside the gene matches. The CDR3: CASSQGPGQGGYEQYF. CDR3 in DNA: TGTGCCAGCAGCCAAGGTCCGGGACAGGGAGGGTACGAGCAGTACTTC.

The chain uses TRBV5-5 and TRBJ1-1; 9 bases fit TRBD1. V dropped 4 bases and J dropped 4; count of bases not matched to a gene: 5. CDR3 length: 14 residues. Germline values: CDR1 SGHKS, CDR2 YYEKEE (reference sequence). Here the CDR3 reads CASSRDREATEAFF. The CDR3 nucleotides are TGTGCCAGCAGCCGGGACAGGGAAGCCACTGAAGCTTTCTTT.

The chain combines TRBV4-3 with TRBJ1-4; 9 nucleotides agree with TRBD1. The germline V gene has CDR1 LGHNA and CDR2 YSLEER. Trimming removed 0 bases from V and 0 bases from J; junction bases left unmatched: 8. The CDR3 contains 19 residues. CDR3 bases: TGCGCCAGCAGCCAAGAAGGACAGGGGACCCTCGCAACTAATGAAAAACTGTTTTTT. Encoded protein: CASSQEGQGTLATNEKLFF.

The chain has TRBV5-4 and TRBJ2-7; TRBD1 matches at 9 bases. This CDR3 has 11 amino acids. Germline CDR1 and CDR2: SGHNT and YYREEE (reference sequence). V was pared by 5 bases and J by 7 bases, with 1 base of the junction left unmatched. Here the CDR3 reads CASRQGAEQYF. CDR3 nucleotides: TGTGCCAGCAGACAGGGGGCAGAGCAGTACTTC. Full variable domain (outside the CDR3, taken from reference TRBV5-4 and TRBJ2-7): ETGVTQSPTHLIKTRGQQVTLRCSSQSGHNTVSWYQQALGQGPQFIFQYYREEENGRGNFPPRFSGLQFPNYSSELNVNALELDDSALYLCASRQGAEQYFGPGTRLTVT.

The V and J genes are TRBV6-5 and TRBJ1-1, with D possibly TRBD1 on 5 matching bases. This CDR3 has 14 residues. Germline assignment: CDR1 MNHEY and CDR2 SVGAGI. Trimming shortened V by 6 bases and J by 8 bases, and 19 bases separated the two germline ends. In DNA, the CDR3 is TGTGCCAGCAGCAGAAGCGGGGGATACTCGGAAGCTTTCTTT. Residues: CASSRSGGYSEAFF.

This clone was observed a single time. The V call is TRBV7-9, the J call TRBJ1-3; 7 positions match TRBD1. This CDR3 has 13 residues. With V trimmed by 8 bases and J by 2 bases, 3 bases remained unmatched. Germline V gives CDR1 SEHNR, CDR2 FQNEAQ (reference sequence). The CDR3 is CASLGTAGNTIYF. CDR3 DNA: TGTGCCAGCTTAGGGACAGCTGGAAACACCATATATTTT.

The gene calls are TRBV4-1 and TRBJ2-1, with D uncertain. Per the germline V gene, CDR1 is MGHRA and CDR2 is YSYEKL. CDR3 length: 18 residues. The V end was cut by 1 base, the J end by 0 bases, with 16 bases between. In nucleotides, the CDR3 is TGCGCCAGCAGCCAAGTTTTGGTTCTAGGAGACTCCTACAATGAGCAGTTCTTC. Amino acids: CASSQVLVLGDSYNEQFF.

The chain combines TRBV4-3 with TRBJ1-5, with 9 nucleotides matching TRBD1. Looked up from germline, CDR1 is LGHNA and CDR2 is YSLEER. Losses at the gene ends were 0 bases for V and 6 bases for J; bases not matched to a gene: 15. CDR3 length: 19 amino acids. The CDR3 region is CASSQDAGYEQGAAQPQHF. CDR3 nucleotides: TGCGCCAGCAGCCAAGACGCCGGTTACGAACAGGGGGCTGCTCAGCCCCAGCATTTT.

The rearrangement links TRBV5-1 to TRBJ1-5; D gene uncertain. Germline V gives CDR1 SGHRS, CDR2 YFSETQ. The CDR3 extends over 16 amino acids. The V end was cut by 4 bases, the J end by 0 bases, with 14 bases between. The DNA for the CDR3 is TGCGCCAGCAGCGAGACCGGCGACAATAGCAATCAGCCCCAGCATTTT. Translating gives CASSETGDNSNQPQHF.

J is TRBJ2-2 and V is TRBV6-2 or TRBV6-3; D perhaps matches TRBD2 (5 bases). Trimming cost V 5 bases and J 11 bases, with 9 bases left between them. Per the germline V gene, CDR1 is MNHEY and CDR2 is SVGEGT. This CDR3 spans 11 amino acids. CDR3 in DNA: TGTGCCAGCAGTCCGCCGGGAGAGCTGTTTTTT. The encoded protein is CASSPPGELFF.

The CDR3: CASSEIGGGNTIYF. CDR3 DNA: TGTGCCAGCAGTGAAATCGGGGGTGGAAACACCATATATTTT. The V and J genes are TRBV6-1 and TRBJ1-3; D is possibly TRBD1 (5 bases). This CDR3 spans 14 amino acids. Trimming left V 2 bases short and J 3 bases short, with 8 bases between. Germline CDR1 MNHNS, CDR2 SASEGT.

V and J are TRBV7-2 and TRBJ2-7, with D maybe TRBD1 (5 bases). The CDR3 sequence is 14 residues long. V was clipped by 0 bases and J by 3 bases, with 9 bases between them. Germline-derived CDR1 and CDR2 are SGHTA and FQGNSA. CDR3 coding DNA: TGTGCCAGCAGCTTAGCGTGGGGCAGCTACGAGCAGTACTTC. Translating it yields CASSLAWGSYEQYF.

The chain links TRBV9 to TRBJ1-2; no reliable D call. V was pared by 0 bases and J by 4 bases, with 13 bases between. The CDR3 runs 15 residues. Germline CDR1 is SGDLS and CDR2 is YYNGEE. CDR3 amino acids: CASSVASAGTYGYTF. The DNA for the CDR3 is TGTGCCAGCAGCGTAGCTTCAGCAGGAACCTATGGCTACACCTTC.

The gene calls are TRBV6-6 and TRBJ1-2; TRBD1 aligns across 7 bases. Germline V gives CDR1 MNHNY, CDR2 SVGAGI (reference sequence). The CDR3 loop spans 12 amino acids. The junction had 7 bases not matched to a gene; V was cut back by 7 bases and J by 8 bases. The chain's CDR3 is CASMEGAWGYTF. CDR3 nucleotide sequence: TGTGCCAGCATGGAGGGGGCTTGGGGCTACACCTTC.

This rearrangement joins TRBV7-6 to TRBJ2-3; D possibly corresponds to TRBD2 (6 bases). Deletions cut 0 bases from V and 4 bases from J, with 14 bases between. Germline-derived CDR1 and CDR2 are SGHVS and FNYEAQ. The CDR3 is 16 residues long. This CDR3 reads CASSLAGGDGPDTQYF. The CDR3 bases are TGTGCCAGCAGCTTAGCGGGCGGGGATGGGCCAGATACGCAGTATTTT.

The chain is built from TRBV5-1 and TRBJ1-6, with a possible D match to TRBD1 (6 bases). The CDR3 loop spans 14 amino acids. V lost 3 bases, J lost 7 bases, and 11 bases lay in between. Germline values: CDR1 SGHRS, CDR2 YFSETQ. CDR3 loop: CASSSAQGNSPLHF. In DNA form, the CDR3 reads TGCGCCAGCAGCTCAGCTCAGGGGAATTCACCCCTCCACTTT. The variable domain in full, completed from reference TRBV5-1 and TRBJ1-6, reads KAGVTQTPRYLIKTRGQQVTLSCSPISGHRSVSWYQQTPGQGLQFLFEYFSETQRNKGNFPGRFSGRQFSNSRSEMNVSTLELGDSALYLCASSSAQGNSPLHFGNGTRLTVT.

The chain is built from TRBV18 and TRBJ1-3, with D possibly matching TRBD1 (6 bases). This CDR3 has 20 residues. Germline V lookup: CDR1 KGHSH, CDR2 LQKENI. Trimming shortened V by 2 bases and J by 0 bases, and 23 bases separated the two germline ends. In DNA form, the CDR3 reads TGTGCCAGCTCACCAATCCAGGGGACCCTAACACTACTCTCTGGAAACACCATATATTTT. Its protein product is CASSPIQGTLTLLSGNTIYF.

This clone was seen only once. The chain employs TRBV27 and TRBJ1-1, with no clear D. With 5 bases removed from V and 7 bases from J, the gap between germline ends came to 17 bases. CDR3 length: 14 amino acids. In germline, CDR1 is MNHEY, CDR2 SMNVEV (reference sequence). CDR3 loop: CASSPKGGPGEAFF. CDR3 sequence (DNA): TGTGCCAGCAGTCCGAAGGGAGGGCCGGGTGAAGCTTTCTTT.

The chain has TRBV2 and TRBJ2-7; a possible D gene is TRBD2 (6 bases). Germline V gene sequence: CDR1 SNHLY, CDR2 FYNNEI. This CDR3 region has 14 residues. V lost 5 bases and J 4 bases, leaving 15 bases between the germline ends. This CDR3 reads CASSPGPGGYEQYF. CDR3 coding DNA: TGTGCCAGCAGTCCCGGACCCGGGGGTTACGAGCAGTACTTC. The full variable domain, in which reference TRBV2 and TRBJ2-7 provide the parts outside the CDR3, is EPEVTQTPSHQVTQMGQEVILRCVPISNHLYFYWYRQILGQKVEFLVSFYNNEISEKSEIFDDQFSVERPDGSNFTLKIRSTKLEDSAMYFCASSPGPGGYEQYFGPGTRLTVT.

The genes are TRBV6-6 and TRBJ1-1; D gene ambiguous. V was trimmed by 5 bases and J by 7 bases, leaving 8 bases between them. From germline, CDR1 is MNHNY and CDR2 SVGAGI (reference sequence). CDR3 length: 11 residues. For the CDR3, the DNA is TGTGCCAGCAGTATGGCGGGTGAAGCTTTCTTT. It translates to CASSMAGEAFF.

This chain links TRBV25-1 with TRBJ2-7, with D uncertain. The CDR3 consists of 13 residues. Trimming removed 6 bases from V and 4 bases from J, with 13 bases in between. Looked up from germline, CDR1 is MGHDK and CDR2 is SYGVNS. The DNA for the CDR3 is TGTGCCAGCAGACCGTCGGGTGGGTACGAGCAGTACTTC. Translation: CASRPSGGYEQYF.

The genes are TRBV7-9 and TRBJ2-7; 7 bases agree with TRBD2. The V gene's germline CDR1 is SEHNR and CDR2 FQNEAQ (reference sequence). The CDR3 totals 14 residues. V trimming: 11 bases; J trimming: 3 bases; junction bases outside the gene matches: 13. Written as DNA, the CDR3 is TGTGCCGGCGGGAGCGGTGGCACCCGCTACGAGCAGTACTTC. Translation gives CAGGSGGTRYEQYF.

The rearrangement links TRBV9 to TRBJ1-1; D gene uncertain. Germline V gene data show CDR1 as SGDLS and CDR2 as YYNGEE. V dropped 4 bases and J dropped 0 bases, with 10 bases sitting between them. There are 14 residues in the CDR3. In nucleotides, the CDR3 is TGTGCCAGCAGCCCGGTGAGCATGAACACTGAAGCTTTCTTT. Protein: CASSPVSMNTEAFF.

V gene TRBV15 combines with J gene TRBJ1-4, with TRBD1 as a possible D gene (6 bases). The CDR3 has 15 amino acids. The V and J ends lost 4 bases and 8 bases respectively, with 17 bases between them. Germline CDR1 reads LNHNV; CDR2 reads YYDKDF (reference sequence). The CDR3 DNA reads as TGTGCCACCAGCAAGGCAGGGGATTTAGGAGAAAAACTGTTTTTT. This sequence encodes CATSKAGDLGEKLFF.

The V call is TRBV5-1, the J call TRBJ1-2; D is undetermined. Looked up from germline, CDR1 is SGHRS and CDR2 is YFSETQ. The CDR3 totals 14 residues. V was cut by 1 base and J by 0 bases, with 7 bases left in between. The CDR3 DNA sequence: TGCGCCAGCAGCTTGCAGCTAGCTAACTATGGCTACACCTTC. Its protein product is CASSLQLANYGYTF.

This clone was recorded only once. The gene calls are TRBV6-5 and TRBJ2-7; TRBD2 matches at 7 bases. Germline V gene sequence: CDR1 MNHEY, CDR2 SVGAGI. J lost 3 bases, V lost 8 bases, and 4 bases had no gene match. CDR3 length: 12 residues. The CDR3 DNA reads TGTGCCAGCTCCGGGGACTACTACGAGCAGTACTTC. Translated, it gives CASSGDYYEQYF.

This clone came up once. The chain joins TRBV7-2 to TRBJ1-1; 7 bases are a match to TRBD1. The CDR3 has 15 residues. V was clipped by 3 bases and J by 2 bases; unmatched bases: 6. Germline V gives CDR1 SGHTA, CDR2 FQGNSA. This CDR3 reads CASSFRRQGNTEAFF. The CDR3 region has the DNA TGTGCCAGCAGCTTCCGTCGACAGGGAAACACTGAAGCTTTCTTT.